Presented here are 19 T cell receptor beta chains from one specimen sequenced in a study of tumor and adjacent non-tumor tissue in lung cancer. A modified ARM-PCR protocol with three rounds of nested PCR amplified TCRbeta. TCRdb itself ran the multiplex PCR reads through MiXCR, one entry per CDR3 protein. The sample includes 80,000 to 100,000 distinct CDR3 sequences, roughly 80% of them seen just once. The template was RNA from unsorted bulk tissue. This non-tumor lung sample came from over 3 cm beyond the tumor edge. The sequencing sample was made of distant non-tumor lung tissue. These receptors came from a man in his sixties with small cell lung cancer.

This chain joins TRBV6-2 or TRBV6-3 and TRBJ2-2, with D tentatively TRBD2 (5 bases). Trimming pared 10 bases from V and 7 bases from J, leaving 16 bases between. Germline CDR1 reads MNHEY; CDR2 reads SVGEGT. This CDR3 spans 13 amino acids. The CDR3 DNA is TGTGCCAACGCCTTTTATGGGAGCGGGGAGCTGTTTTTT. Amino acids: CANAFYGSGELFF.

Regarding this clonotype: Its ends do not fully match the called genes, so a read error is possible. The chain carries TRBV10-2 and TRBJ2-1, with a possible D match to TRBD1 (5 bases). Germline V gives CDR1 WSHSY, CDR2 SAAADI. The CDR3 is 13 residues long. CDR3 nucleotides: TGCGCCAGTTGCGAGACTGGTCAGGGTGAGCTGTTCTTC. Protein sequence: CASCETGQGELFF.

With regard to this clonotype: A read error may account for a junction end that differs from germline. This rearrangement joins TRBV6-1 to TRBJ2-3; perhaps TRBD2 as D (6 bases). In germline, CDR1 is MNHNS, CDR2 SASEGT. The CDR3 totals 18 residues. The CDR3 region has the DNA TGTGTCAGCAGCTCCCTAGGGGCGGGACTCTTGGGCTTGGAGCAACAGTATTTT. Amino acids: CVSSSLGAGLLGLEQQYF.

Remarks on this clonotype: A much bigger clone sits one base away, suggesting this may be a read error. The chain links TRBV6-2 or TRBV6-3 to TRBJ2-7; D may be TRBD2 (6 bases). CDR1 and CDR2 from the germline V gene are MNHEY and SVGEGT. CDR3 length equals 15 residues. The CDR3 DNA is TGTGCCAGCAGCCTCGATGGGGGAGGCTCCCACGAGCAGTACTTC. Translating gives CASSLDGGGSHEQYF.

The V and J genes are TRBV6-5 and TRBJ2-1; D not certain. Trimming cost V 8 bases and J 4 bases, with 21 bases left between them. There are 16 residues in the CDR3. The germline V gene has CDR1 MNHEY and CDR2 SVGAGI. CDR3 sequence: CASSRPNWSVYNEQFF. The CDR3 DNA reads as TGTGCCAGCTCCCGGCCTAACTGGAGTGTGTACAATGAGCAGTTCTTC.

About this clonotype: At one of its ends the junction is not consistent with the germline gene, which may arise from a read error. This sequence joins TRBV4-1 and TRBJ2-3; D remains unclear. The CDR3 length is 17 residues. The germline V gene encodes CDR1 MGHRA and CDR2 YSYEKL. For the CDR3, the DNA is TGCGCCAGCAGCCAAGAAAAGATCGTCCGGAGCACATATACACAGTATTTT. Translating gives CASSQEKIVRSTYTQYF.

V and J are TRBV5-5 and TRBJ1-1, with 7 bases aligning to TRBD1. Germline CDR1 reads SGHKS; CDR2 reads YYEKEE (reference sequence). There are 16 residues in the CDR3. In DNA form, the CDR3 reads TGTGGCGGCAGCCCCCGCATCAGGGGGGCGGGTACTGAAGCTTTCTTT. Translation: CGGSPRIRGAGTEAFF.

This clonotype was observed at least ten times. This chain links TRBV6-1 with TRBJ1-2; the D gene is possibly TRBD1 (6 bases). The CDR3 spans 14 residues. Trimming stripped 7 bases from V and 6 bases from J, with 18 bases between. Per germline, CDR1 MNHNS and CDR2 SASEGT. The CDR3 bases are TGTGCCAGCACGTTATCCCGGGACAATCATGGCTACACCTTC. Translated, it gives CASTLSRDNHGYTF.

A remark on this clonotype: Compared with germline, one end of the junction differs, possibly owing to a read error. The CDR3 is CVSSSYTDTRYF. The CDR3 DNA sequence: TGTGTCAGCAGCTCCTACACAGATACGCGGTATTTT. The V call is TRBV13, the J call TRBJ2-3; D unclear. The V gene's germline CDR1 is PRHDT and CDR2 FYEKMQ (reference sequence). The CDR3 is 12 residues long.

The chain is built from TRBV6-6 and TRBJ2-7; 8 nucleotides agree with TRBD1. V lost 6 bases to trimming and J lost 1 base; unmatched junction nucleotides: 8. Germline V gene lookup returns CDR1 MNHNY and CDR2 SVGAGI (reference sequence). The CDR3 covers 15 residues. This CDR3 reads CASRSRQGKSYEQYF. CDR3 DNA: TGTGCCAGCAGATCGAGACAGGGGAAATCCTACGAGCAGTACTTC.

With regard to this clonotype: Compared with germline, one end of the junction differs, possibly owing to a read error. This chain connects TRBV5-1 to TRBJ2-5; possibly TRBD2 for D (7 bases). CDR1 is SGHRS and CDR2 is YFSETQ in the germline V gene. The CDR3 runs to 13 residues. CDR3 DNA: TGCGCCAGCAGCTTCGAAGGGGGGGAGACCCATTACTTC. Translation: CASSFEGGETHYF. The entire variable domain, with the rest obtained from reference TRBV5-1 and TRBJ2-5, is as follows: KAGVTQTPRYLIKTRGQQVTLSCSPISGHRSVSWYQQTPGQGLQFLFEYFSETQRNKGNFPGRFSGRQFSNSRSEMNVSTLELGDSALYLCASSFEGGETHYFGPGTRLLVL.

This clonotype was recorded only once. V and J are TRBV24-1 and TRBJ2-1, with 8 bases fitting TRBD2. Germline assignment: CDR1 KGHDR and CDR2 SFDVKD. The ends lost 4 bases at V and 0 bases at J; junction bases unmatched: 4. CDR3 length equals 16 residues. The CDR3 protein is CATSDPSGGSYNEQFF. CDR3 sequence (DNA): TGTGCCACCAGTGACCCCAGCGGGGGCTCCTACAATGAGCAGTTCTTC.

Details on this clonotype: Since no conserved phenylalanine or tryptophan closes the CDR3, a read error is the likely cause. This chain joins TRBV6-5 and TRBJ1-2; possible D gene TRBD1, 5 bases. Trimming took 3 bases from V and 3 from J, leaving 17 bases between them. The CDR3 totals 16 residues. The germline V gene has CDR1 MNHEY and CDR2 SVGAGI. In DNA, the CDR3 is TGTGCCAGCAGTTATTTAGTAGGGGTTGGGGACTATGGCTACACCTCA. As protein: CASSYLVGVGDYGYTS.

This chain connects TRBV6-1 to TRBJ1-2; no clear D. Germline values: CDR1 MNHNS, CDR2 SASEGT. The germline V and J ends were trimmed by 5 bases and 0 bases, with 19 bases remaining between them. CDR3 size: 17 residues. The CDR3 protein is CASSSPGRRATNYGYTF. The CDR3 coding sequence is TGTGCCAGCAGTTCACCTGGACGGAGAGCGACTAACTATGGCTACACCTTC.

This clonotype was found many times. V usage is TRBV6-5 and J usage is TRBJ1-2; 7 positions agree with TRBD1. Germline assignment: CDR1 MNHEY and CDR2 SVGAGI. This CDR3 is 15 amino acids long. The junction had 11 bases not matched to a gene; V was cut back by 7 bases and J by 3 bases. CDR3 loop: CASKTQGGAHYGYTF. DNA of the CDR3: TGTGCCAGCAAAACCCAGGGGGGGGCTCACTATGGCTACACCTTC.

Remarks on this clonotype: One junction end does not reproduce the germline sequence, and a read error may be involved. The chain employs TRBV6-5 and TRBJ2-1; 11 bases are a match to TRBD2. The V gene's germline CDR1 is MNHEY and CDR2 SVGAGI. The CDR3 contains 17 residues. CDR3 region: CAISYSMWGLADNEQFF. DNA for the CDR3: TGTGCCATCAGTTATTCGATGTGGGGACTAGCGGACAATGAGCAGTTCTTC.

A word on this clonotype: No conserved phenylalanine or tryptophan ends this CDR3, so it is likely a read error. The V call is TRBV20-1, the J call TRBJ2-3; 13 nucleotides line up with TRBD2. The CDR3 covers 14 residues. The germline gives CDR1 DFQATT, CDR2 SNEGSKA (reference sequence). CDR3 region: CGARGLAGSDTQYY. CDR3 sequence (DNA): TGCGGTGCCCGGGGACTAGCGGGATCGGATACGCAGTATTAT.

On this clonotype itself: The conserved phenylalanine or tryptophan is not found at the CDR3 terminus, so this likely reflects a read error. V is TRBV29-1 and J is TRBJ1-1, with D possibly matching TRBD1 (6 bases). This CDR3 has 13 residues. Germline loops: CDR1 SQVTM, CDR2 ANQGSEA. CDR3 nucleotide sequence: TGCAGTGTTAGGACAGCATACTACACTGAAGCTTTCTAT. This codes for CSVRTAYYTEAFY.

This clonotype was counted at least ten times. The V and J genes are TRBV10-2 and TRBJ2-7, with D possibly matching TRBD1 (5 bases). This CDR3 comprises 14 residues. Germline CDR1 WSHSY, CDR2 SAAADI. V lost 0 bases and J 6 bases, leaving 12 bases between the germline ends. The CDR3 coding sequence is TGCGCCAGCAGTGAGTCGGGCAGGGCGTCCGAGCAGTACGTC. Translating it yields CASSESGRASEQYV.